These 5 T cell receptor beta chains originate from one sample sequenced in a study of response to subunit inactivated influenza vaccine. TCRdb re-called the RT-PCR reads through MiXCR, storing one row per CDR3 protein. The sample carries some 200,000 distinct CDR3 sequences, about 12% recorded once. The sample also formed part of further work on T cells expressing NK-cell markers. That paper adds: The authors made TCR beta cDNA libraries by 5'RACE template switching. This switching added a universal primer site and UMIs.

The sequences come from CD8+ T cells sorted from PBMCs, collected 12 days after vaccination. The receptors here all came from a man in his fifties or sixties who received an inactivated influenza vaccine.

CDR3 protein: CASRRTDSYEQYF. CDR3 nucleotides: TGTGCCAGCAGACGGACGGACTCCTACGAGCAGTACTTC. J is TRBJ2-7 and V is TRBV2; D call uncertain. The CDR3 is 13 residues long. Germline CDR1 and CDR2: SNHLY and FYNNEI. V was pared by 6 bases and J by 0 bases, with 9 bases between.

This clonotype was found a few times. V gene TRBV6-2 or TRBV6-3 combines with J gene TRBJ2-2; D is perhaps TRBD2 (5 bases). Germline CDR1 is MNHEY and CDR2 is SVGEGT. This CDR3 contains 15 residues. Trimming shortened V by 7 bases and J by 1 base, and 13 bases separated the two germline ends. The CDR3 nucleotides are TGTGCCAGCACCGTTACGGGGTTGAACACCGGGGAGCTGTTTTTT. This codes for CASTVTGLNTGELFF.

This sequence joins TRBV5-5 and TRBJ2-7; possible D gene TRBD1, 6 bases. Trimming pared 2 bases from V and 3 bases from J, leaving 12 bases between. Germline-derived CDR1 and CDR2 are SGHKS and YYEKEE (reference sequence). This CDR3 comprises 14 residues. CDR3 in DNA: TGTGCCAGCAGCTTAAGGGGACATTTCTACGAGCAGTACTTC. This translates into CASSLRGHFYEQYF.

The V and J genes are TRBV27 and TRBJ2-3; TRBD1 might be the D (6 bases). The V end was cut by 3 bases, the J end by 4 bases, with 11 bases between. Germline CDR1 reads MNHEY; CDR2 reads SMNVEV (reference sequence). This CDR3 has 14 amino acids. As DNA, the CDR3 is TGTGCCAGCAGTTTCCTGGGGGCATCAGATACGCAGTATTTT. This translates into CASSFLGASDTQYF.

This sequence joins TRBV29-1 and TRBJ1-2; no reliable D call. Trimming cost V 1 base and J 6 bases, with 6 bases left between them. CDR1 is SQVTM and CDR2 is ANQGSEA in the germline V gene. The CDR3 length is 11 residues. The CDR3 bases are TGCAGCGTTGAAGTTGGCGATGGCTACACCTTC. Its translation is CSVEVGDGYTF.